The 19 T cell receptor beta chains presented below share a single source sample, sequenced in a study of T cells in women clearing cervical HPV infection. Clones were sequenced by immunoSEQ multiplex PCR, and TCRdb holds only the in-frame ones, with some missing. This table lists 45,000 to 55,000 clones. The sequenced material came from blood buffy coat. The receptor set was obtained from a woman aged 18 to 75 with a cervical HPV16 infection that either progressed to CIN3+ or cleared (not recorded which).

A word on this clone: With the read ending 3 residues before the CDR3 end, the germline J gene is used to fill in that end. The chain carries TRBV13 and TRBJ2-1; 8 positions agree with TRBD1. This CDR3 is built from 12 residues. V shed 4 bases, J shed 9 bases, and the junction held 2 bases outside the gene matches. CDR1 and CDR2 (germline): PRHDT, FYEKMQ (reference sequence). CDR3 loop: CASSSRGLEQFF. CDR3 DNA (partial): TGTGCCAGCAGCTCCAGGGGGCTTGAG.

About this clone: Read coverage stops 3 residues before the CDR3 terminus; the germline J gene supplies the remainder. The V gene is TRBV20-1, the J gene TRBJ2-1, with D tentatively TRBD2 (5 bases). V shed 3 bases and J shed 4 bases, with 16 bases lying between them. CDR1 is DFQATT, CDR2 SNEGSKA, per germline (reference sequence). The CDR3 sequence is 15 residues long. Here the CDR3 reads CSASGVPGKYNEQFF. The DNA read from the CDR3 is TGCAGTGCTAGCGGGGTCCCCGGAAAATACAATGAG.

CDR3 sequence reads: CASSSGHPYEQYF. The CDR3 bases that were read are TGTGCCAGCAGTTCCGGACACCCCTACGAG. This chain links TRBV28 with TRBJ2-7, with D possibly being TRBD1 (5 bases). The read finishes 3 residues shy of the CDR3 end, and the germline J gene is used to complete it. V dropped 4 bases and J dropped 2 bases, with 9 bases sitting between them. Germline V lookup: CDR1 MDHEN, CDR2 SYDVKM. The CDR3 spans 13 residues. Using reference TRBV28 and TRBJ2-7 for the parts outside the CDR3, the full variable domain is DVKVTQSSRYLVKRTGEKVFLECVQDMDHENMFWYRQDPGLGLRLIYFSYDVKMKEKGDIPEGYSVSREKKERFSLILESASTNQTSMYLCASSSGHPYEQYFGPGTRLTVT.

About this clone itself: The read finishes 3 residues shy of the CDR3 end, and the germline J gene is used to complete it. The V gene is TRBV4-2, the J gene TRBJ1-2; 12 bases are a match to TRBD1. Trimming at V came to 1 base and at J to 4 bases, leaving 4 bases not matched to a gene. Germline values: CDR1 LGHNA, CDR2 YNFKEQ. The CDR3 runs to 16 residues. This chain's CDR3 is CASSQGGQGAFYGYTF. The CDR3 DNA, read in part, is TGTGCCAGCAGCCAAGGGGGACAGGGGGCGTTCTATGGC.

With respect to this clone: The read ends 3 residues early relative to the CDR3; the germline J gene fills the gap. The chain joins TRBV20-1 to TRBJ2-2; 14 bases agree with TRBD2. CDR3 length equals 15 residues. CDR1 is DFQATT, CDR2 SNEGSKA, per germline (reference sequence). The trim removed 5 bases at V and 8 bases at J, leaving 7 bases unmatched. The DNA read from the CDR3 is TGCAGTGCTTCCGGGACTAGCGGGGGTTGGGGGGAG. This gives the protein CSASGTSGGWGE. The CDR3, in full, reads CSASGTSGGWGELFF.

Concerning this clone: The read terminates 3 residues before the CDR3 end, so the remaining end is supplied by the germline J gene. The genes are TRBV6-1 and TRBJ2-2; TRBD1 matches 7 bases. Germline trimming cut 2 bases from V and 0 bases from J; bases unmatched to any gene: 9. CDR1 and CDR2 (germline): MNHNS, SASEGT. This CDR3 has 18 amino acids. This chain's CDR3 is CASSERGQYGTNTGELFF. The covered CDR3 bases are TGTGCCAGCAGTGAAAGGGGACAGTACGGGACGAACACCGGGGAG.

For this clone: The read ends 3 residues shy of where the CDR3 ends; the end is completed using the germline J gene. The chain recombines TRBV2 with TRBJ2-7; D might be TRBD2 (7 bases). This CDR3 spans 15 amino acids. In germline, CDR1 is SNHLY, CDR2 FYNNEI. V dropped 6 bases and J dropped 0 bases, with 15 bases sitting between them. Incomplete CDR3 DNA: TGTGCCAGCAGCGCAGTAGGGGGGGGCTCCTACGAG. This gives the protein CASSAVGGGSYE. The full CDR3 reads CASSAVGGGSYEQYF.

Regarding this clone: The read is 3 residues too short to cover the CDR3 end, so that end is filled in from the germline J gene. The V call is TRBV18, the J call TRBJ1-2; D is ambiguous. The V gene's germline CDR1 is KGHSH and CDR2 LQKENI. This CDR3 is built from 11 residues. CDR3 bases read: TGTGCCAGCTCACCTGACAATGAC. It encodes CASSPDND. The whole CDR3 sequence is CASSPDNDYTF. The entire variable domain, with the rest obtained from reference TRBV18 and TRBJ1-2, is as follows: NAGVMQNPRHLVRRRGQEARLRCSPMKGHSHVYWYRQLPEEGLKFMVYLQKENIIDESGMPKERFSAEFPKEGPSILRIQQVVRGDSAAYFCASSPDNDYTFGSGTRLTVV.

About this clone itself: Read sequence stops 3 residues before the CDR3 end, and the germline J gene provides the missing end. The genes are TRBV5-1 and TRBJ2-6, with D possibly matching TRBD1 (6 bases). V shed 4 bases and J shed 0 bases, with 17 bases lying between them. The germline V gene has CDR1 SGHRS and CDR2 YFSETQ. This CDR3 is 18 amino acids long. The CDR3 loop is CASSPRGSTYSGANVLTF. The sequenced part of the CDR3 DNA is TGCGCCAGCAGCCCGAGGGGGTCTACTTACTCTGGGGCCAACGTC.

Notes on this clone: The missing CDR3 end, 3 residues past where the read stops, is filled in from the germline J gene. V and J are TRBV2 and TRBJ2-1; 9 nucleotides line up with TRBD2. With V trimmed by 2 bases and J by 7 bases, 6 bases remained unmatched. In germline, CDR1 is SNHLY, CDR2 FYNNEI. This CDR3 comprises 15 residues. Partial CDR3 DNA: TGTGCCAGCAGTGAACTAGCGGGGCTTGGAAATGAG. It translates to CASSELAGLGNE. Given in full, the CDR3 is CASSELAGLGNEQFF.

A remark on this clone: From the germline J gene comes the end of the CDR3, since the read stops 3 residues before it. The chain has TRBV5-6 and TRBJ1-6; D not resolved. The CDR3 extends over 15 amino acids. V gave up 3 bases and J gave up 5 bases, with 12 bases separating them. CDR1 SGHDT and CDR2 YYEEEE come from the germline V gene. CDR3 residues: CASSSGVEDNSPLHF. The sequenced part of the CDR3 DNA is TGTGCCAGCAGCTCCGGGGTAGAGGATAATTCACCC.

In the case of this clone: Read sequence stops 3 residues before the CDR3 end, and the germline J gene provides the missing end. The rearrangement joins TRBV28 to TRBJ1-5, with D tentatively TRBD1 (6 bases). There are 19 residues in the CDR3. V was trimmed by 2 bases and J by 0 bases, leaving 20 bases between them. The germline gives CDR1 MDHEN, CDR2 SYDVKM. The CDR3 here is CASSLRRGGRIRSNQPQHF. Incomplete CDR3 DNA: TGTGCCAGCAGTTTACGGAGGGGGGGACGGATCCGTAGCAATCAGCCC.

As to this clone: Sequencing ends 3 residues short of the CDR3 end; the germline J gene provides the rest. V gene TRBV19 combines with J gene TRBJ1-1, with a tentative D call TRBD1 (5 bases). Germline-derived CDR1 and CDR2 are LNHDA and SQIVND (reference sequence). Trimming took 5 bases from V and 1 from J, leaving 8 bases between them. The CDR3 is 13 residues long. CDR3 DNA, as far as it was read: TGTGCCAGTAGTGTGGGGGGGAACACTGAA. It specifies CASSVGGNTE. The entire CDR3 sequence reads CASSVGGNTEAFF. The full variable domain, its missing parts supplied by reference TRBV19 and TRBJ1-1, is DGGITQSPKYLFRKEGQNVTLSCEQNLNHDAMYWYRQDPGQGLRLIYYSQIVNDFQKGDIAEGYSVSREKKESFPLTVTSAQKNPTAFYLCASSVGGNTEAFFGQGTRLTVV.

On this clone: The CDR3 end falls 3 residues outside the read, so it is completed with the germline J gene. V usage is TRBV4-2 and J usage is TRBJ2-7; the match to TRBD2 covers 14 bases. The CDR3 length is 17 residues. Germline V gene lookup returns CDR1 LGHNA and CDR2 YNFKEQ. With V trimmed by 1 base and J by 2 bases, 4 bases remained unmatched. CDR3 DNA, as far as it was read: TGTGCCAGCAGCCAAGCCGGGACTAGCGGGGGAACCTACGAG. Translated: CASSQAGTSGGTYE. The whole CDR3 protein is CASSQAGTSGGTYEQYF.

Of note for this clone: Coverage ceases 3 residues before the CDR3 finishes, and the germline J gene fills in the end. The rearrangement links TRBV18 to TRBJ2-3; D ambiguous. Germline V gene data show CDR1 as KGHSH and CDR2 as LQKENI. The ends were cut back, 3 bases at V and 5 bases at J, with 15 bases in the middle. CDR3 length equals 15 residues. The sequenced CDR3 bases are TGTGCCAGCTCACCTCAGGAATTTGCCCAAGATACG. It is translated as CASSPQEFAQDT. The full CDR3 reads CASSPQEFAQDTQYF.

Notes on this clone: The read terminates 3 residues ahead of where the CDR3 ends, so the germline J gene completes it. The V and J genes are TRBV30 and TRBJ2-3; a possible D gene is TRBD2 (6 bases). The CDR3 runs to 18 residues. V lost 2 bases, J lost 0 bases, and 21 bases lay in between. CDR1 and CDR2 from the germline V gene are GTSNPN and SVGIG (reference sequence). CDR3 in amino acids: CAWSPLPSRLVSTDTQYF. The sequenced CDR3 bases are TGTGCCTGGAGTCCACTCCCGTCGCGACTAGTGAGCACAGATACG.

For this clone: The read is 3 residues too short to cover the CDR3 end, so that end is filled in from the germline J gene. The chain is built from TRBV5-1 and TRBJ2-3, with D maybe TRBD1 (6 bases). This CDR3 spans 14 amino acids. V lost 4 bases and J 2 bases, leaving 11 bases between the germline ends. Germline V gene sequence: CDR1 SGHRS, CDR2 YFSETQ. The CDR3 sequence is CASSTGTYTDTQYF. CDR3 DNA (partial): TGCGCCAGCAGCACAGGGACGTACACAGATACG.

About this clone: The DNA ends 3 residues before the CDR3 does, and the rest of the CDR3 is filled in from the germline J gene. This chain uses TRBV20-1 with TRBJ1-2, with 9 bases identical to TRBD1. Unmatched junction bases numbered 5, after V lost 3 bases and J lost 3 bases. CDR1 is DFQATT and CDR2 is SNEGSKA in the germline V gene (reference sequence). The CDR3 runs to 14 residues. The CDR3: CSASAQGAYYGYTF. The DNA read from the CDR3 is TGCAGTGCTAGCGCACAGGGGGCGTACTATGGC.

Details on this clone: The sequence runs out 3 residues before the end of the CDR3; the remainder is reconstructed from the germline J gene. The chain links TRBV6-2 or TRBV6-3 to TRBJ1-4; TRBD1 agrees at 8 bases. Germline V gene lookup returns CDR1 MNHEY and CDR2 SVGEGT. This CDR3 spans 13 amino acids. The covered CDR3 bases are TGTGCCAGCAGGAGGGACAGGCGGGCACCA. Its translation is CASRRDRRAP. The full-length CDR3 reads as CASRRDRRAPLFF.